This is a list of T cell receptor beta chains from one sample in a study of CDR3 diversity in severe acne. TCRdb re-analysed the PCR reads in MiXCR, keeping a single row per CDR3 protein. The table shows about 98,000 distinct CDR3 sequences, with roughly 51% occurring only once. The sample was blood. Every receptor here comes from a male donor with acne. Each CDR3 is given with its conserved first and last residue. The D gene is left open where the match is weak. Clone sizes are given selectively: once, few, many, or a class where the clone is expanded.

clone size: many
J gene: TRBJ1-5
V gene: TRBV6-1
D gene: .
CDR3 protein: CASSTVNSNQPQHF
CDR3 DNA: TGTGCCAGCAGTACGGTGAATAGCAATCAGCCCCAGCATTTT

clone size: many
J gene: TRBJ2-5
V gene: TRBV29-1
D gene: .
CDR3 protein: CSVESETQYF
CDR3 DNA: TGCAGCGTCGAGAGTGAGACCCAGTACTTC

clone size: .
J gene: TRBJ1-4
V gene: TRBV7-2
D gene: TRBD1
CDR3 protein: CASSLSSGGGEKLFF
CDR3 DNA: TGTGCCAGCAGCTTATCCTCAGGGGGAGGGGAAAAACTGTTTTTT

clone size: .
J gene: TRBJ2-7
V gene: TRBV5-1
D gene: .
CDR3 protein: CASSPGLGGYEQYF
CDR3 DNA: TGCGCCAGCAGCCCCGGATTGGGTGGCTACGAGCAGTACTTC

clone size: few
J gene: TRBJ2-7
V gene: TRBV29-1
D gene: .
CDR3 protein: CSVGEAGTPLEQYF
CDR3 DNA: TGCAGCGTTGGGGAGGCAGGGACACCCCTCGAGCAGTACTTC

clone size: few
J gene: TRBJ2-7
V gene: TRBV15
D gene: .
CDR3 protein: CATSADRYEQYF
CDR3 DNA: TGTGCCACCAGCGCCGACAGATACGAGCAGTACTTC

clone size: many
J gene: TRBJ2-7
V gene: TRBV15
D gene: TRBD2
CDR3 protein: CATSRIVIGTSGDGSSYEQYF
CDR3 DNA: TGTGCCACCAGCCGAATCGTTATAGGGACTAGCGGAGATGGGAGCTCCTACGAGCAGTACTTC

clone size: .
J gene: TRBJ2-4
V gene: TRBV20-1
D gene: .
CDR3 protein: CSARDLSQRLGNTQYF
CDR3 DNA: TGCAGTGCTAGAGATCTATCTCAGAGATTGGGAAACACTCAGTACTTC

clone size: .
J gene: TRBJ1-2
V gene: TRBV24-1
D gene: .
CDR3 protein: CATSDPGTAGSGYTF
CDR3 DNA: TGTGCCACCAGTGACCCTGGGACGGCCGGGTCGGGCTACACCTTC

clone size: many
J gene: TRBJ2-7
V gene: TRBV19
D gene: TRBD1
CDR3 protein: CASSPNRDRGLAYEQYF
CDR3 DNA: TGTGCCAGTAGTCCAAACCGGGACAGGGGGTTGGCCTACGAGCAGTACTTC

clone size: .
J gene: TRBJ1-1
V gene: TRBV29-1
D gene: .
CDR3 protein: CSVRFETNTEAFF
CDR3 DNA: TGCAGCGTCAGATTCGAGACGAACACTGAAGCTTTCTTT

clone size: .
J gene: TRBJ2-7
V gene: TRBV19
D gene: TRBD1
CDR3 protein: CASKRGQEISYEQYF
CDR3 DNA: TGTGCCAGCAAAAGAGGACAGGAGATCTCCTACGAGCAGTACTTC

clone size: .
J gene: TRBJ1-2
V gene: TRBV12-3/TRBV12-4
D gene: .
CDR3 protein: CASSLPGEDGYTF
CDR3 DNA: TGTGCCAGCAGTTTACCGGGGGAAGATGGCTACACCTTC

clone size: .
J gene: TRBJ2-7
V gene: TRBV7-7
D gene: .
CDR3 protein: CASSPQSSYEQYF
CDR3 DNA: TGTGCCAGCAGCCCCCAGAGCTCCTACGAGCAGTACTTC

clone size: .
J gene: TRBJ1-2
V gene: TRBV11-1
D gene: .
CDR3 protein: CASSDVTSYGYTF
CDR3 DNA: TGTGCCAGCAGCGACGTCACCTCCTATGGCTACACCTTC

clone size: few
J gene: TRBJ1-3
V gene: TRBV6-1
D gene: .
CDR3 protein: CASSVSQGLSGNTIYF
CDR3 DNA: TGTGCCAGCAGTGTTTCCCAGGGGTTAAGTGGAAACACCATATATTTT

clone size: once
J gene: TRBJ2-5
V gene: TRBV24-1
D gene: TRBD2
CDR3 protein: CATSGASGEETQYF
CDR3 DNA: TGTGCCACCAGTGGGGCTAGCGGGGAAGAGACCCAGTACTTC

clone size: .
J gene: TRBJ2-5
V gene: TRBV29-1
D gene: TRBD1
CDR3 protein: CSVDLSDRDETQYF
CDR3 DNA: TGCAGCGTTGACCTAAGCGACAGGGACGAGACCCAGTACTTC

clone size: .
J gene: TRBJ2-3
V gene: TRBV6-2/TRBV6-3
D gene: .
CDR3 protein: CASSYAGARTDTQYF
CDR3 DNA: TGTGCCAGCAGTTACGCGGGGGCGAGGACAGATACGCAGTATTTT

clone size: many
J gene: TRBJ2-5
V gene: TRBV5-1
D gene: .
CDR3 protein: CASSRRGQETQYF
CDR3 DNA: TGCGCCAGCAGCCGTAGGGGCCAAGAGACCCAGTACTTC

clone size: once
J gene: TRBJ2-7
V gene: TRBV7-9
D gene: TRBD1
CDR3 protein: CASSVPRDRVHEQYF
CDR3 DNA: TGTGCCAGCAGCGTCCCCCGGGACAGGGTACACGAGCAGTACTTC

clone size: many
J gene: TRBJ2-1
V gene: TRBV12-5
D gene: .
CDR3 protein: CASGLVQNEQFF
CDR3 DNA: TGTGCTAGTGGTTTGGTACAGAATGAGCAGTTCTTC

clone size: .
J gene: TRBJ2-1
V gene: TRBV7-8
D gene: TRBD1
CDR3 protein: CASSMTRTGAYNEQFF
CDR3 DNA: TGTGCCAGCAGCATGACCAGGACAGGGGCCTACAATGAGCAGTTCTTC

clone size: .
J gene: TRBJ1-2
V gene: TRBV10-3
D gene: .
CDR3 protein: CAISQPDASYGYTF
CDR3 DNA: TGTGCCATCAGCCAACCTGATGCCTCCTATGGCTACACCTTC

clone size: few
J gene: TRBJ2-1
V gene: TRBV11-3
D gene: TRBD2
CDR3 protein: CASSPGGLGDYNEQFF
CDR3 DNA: TGTGCCAGCAGCCCGGGAGGACTAGGCGATTACAATGAGCAGTTCTTC

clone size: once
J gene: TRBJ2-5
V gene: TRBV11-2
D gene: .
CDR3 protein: CASSLLRGGETQYF
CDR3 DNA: TGTGCCAGCAGCTTATTGCGGGGTGGCGAGACCCAGTACTTC

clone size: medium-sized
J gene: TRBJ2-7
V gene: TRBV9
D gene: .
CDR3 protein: CASSVQPGPYEQYF
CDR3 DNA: TGTGCCAGCAGCGTACAGCCGGGACCCTACGAGCAGTACTTC

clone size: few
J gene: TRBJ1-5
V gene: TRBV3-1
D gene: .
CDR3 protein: CASSQGLGGHSNQPQHF
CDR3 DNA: TGTGCCAGCAGCCAAGGCTTGGGAGGACATAGCAATCAGCCCCAGCATTTT

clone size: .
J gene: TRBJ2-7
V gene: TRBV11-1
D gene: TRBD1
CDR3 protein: CASSIPGQGYEQYF
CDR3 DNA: TGTGCCAGTAGTATCCCGGGACAGGGCTACGAGCAGTACTTC

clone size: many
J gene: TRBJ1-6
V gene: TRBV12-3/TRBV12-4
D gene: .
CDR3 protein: CASSFIPTKGTLHF
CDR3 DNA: TGTGCCAGCAGTTTTATACCCACCAAAGGGACCCTCCACTTT

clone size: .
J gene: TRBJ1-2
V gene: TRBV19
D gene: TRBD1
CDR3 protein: CASRATGLDYGYTF
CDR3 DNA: TGTGCCAGTCGGGCGACAGGGTTGGACTATGGCTACACCTTC

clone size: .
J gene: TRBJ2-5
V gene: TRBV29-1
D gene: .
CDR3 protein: CSVDDETQYF
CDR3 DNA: TGCAGCGTTGACGATGAGACCCAGTACTTC

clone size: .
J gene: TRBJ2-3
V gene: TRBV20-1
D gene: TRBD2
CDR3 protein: CSANPVGLAEGDTQYF
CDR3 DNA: TGCAGTGCTAACCCCGTGGGACTAGCGGAAGGAGATACGCAGTATTTT

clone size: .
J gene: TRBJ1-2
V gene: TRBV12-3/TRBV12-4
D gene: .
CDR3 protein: CASSLGTGYTF
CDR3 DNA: TGTGCCAGCAGTCTAGGGACAGGCTACACCTTC

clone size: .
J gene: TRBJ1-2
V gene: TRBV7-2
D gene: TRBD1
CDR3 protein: CASGGQSGYTF
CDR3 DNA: TGTGCCTCAGGGGGGCAAAGTGGCTACACCTTC

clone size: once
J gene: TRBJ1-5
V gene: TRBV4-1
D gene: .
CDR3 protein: CASSQGLGRQPQHF
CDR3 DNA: TGCGCCAGCAGCCAAGGGCTAGGACGCCAGCCCCAGCATTTT

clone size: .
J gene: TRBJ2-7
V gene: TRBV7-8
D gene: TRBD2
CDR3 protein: CASSHQTGTRGYEQYF
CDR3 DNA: TGTGCCAGCAGTCACCAAACCGGGACTAGGGGCTACGAGCAGTACTTC

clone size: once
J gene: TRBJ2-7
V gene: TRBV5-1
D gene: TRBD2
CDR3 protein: CASSLPGTSGKTNYEQYF
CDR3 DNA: TGCGCCAGCAGCTTACCCGGGACTAGCGGGAAGACGAACTACGAGCAGTACTTC

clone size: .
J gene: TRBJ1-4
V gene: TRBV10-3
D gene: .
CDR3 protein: CAISEGGVGEKLFF
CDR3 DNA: TGTGCCATCAGTGAAGGGGGGGTCGGCGAAAAACTGTTTTTT

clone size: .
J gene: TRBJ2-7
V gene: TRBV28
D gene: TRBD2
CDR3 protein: CASRRTSSTYEQYF
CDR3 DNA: TGTGCCAGCAGGCGGACTAGCTCGACCTACGAGCAGTACTTC

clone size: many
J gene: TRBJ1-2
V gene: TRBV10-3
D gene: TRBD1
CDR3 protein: CATAGQAASGYTF
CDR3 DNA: TGTGCCACCGCCGGACAGGCCGCGTCGGGCTACACCTTC

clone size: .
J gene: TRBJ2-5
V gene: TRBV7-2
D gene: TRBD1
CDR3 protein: CASGLETGGETQYF
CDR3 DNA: TGTGCCAGCGGCTTAGAGACAGGGGGAGAGACCCAGTACTTC

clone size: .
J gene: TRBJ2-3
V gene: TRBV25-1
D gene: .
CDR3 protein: CASSEWPGLRTDTQYF
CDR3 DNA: TGTGCCAGCAGTGAGTGGCCGGGACTGCGCACAGATACGCAGTATTTT

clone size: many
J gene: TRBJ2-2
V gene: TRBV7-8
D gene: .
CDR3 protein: CASSSEWRGSTGELFF
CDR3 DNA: TGTGCCAGCAGCTCCGAATGGAGGGGAAGCACCGGGGAGCTGTTTTTT

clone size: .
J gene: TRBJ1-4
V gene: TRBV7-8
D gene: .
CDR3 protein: CASTRGRGEKLFF
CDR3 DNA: TGTGCCAGCACCCGAGGGCGAGGTGAAAAACTGTTTTTT

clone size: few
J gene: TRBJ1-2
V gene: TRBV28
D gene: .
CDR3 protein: CASSSGRIYGYTF
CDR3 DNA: TGTGCCAGCAGTTCCGGACGGATCTATGGCTACACCTTC

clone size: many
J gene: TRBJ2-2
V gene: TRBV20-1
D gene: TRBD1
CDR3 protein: CSAFQGARTGELFF
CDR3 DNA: TGCAGTGCGTTCCAGGGGGCGCGAACCGGGGAGCTGTTTTTT

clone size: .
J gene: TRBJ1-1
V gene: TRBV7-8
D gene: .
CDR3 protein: CASAIWGGAGSRDTEAFF
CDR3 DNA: TGTGCCAGCGCGATATGGGGGGGGGCCGGTAGTAGGGACACTGAAGCTTTCTTT

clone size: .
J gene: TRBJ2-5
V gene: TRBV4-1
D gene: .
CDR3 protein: CASSLTGRGDQETQYF
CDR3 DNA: TGCGCCAGCAGCCTCACGGGCCGCGGGGACCAAGAGACCCAGTACTTC

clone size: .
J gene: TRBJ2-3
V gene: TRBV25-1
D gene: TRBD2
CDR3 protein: CASSGRGLAGVGDTQYF
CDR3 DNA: TGTGCCAGCAGTGGTAGGGGACTAGCGGGAGTGGGAGATACGCAGTATTTT

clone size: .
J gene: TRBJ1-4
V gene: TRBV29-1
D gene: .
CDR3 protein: CSVASRGDNEKLFF
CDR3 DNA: TGCAGCGTTGCGAGCAGGGGTGATAATGAAAAACTGTTTTTT

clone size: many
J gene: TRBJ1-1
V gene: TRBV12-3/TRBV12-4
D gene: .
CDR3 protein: CASSLVNTEAFF
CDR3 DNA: TGTGCCAGCAGTTTGGTGAACACTGAAGCTTTCTTT

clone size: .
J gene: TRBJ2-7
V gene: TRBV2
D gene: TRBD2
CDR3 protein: CASSSGLAGGQAYEQYF
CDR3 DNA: TGTGCCAGCAGCTCCGGACTAGCGGGCGGACAGGCTTACGAGCAGTACTTC